One sample yielded the 11 T cell receptor beta chains listed below, sequenced in a study of post-analysis software for immune sequencing data. These receptors have no identified antigens. Each TCR beta cDNA library carried unique molecular identifiers. TCRdb ran MiXCR on the PCR reads and lists one entry per CDR3 protein. The sample contains 650,000 to 850,000 distinct CDR3 sequences, 35% to 55% of which appear only once. Points from the study as a whole: With TRBV5-6, TRBV5-1 and TRBV20-1 included, about five TRBV segments were more frequent in patients than in controls.

The sequenced material came from blood. All receptors come from a girl between 5 and 17 years old with multiple sclerosis.

In its sample, this clonotype was seen a few times. The chain employs TRBV28 and TRBJ2-7; TRBD1 aligns across 7 bases. With 7 bases clipped from V and 2 bases from J, the junction kept 11 bases outside the gene matches. The length of the CDR3 is 15 residues. The germline gives CDR1 MDHEN, CDR2 SYDVKM. CDR3 residues: CASNSTGTATYEQYF. The DNA of the CDR3 is TGTGCCAGCAACTCCACCGGGACAGCAACCTACGAGCAGTACTTC.

This clonotype showed up just a few times. This chain joins TRBV5-1 and TRBJ1-2; 9 bases are shared with TRBD1. V shed 4 bases and J 8 bases; nucleotides not matched to a gene: 12. The length of the CDR3 is 15 residues. Germline values: CDR1 SGHRS, CDR2 YFSETQ. The CDR3 DNA reads as TGCGCCAGCAGCAGGCCGGGACAGGGAGCCACGGGCTACACCTTC. Translating gives CASSRPGQGATGYTF.

A word on this clonotype: Its ends do not fully match the called genes, so a read error is possible. The V and J genes are TRBV5-1 and TRBJ1-2, with D perhaps TRBD1 (6 bases). Germline loops: CDR1 SGHRS, CDR2 YFSETQ. The CDR3 covers 14 residues. CDR3 region: CASSLEGQNYDYTF. CDR3 in DNA: TGCGCCAGCAGCTTGGAAGGACAGAACTATGACTACACCTTC.

In the case of this clonotype: The junction does not match germline at one end; this may be a read error. The V call is TRBV12-3 or TRBV12-4, the J call TRBJ1-4, with TRBD1 as a possible D gene (5 bases). This CDR3 is built from 14 residues. The CDR3 sequence is CANSSRGLNEKLFF. Here the CDR3 DNA reads TGTGCCAACAGTTCCCGGGGACTTAATGAAAAACTGTTTTTT.

This clonotype appeared many times. V usage is TRBV12-3 or TRBV12-4 and J usage is TRBJ2-3, with a possible D match to TRBD2 (6 bases). Trimming took 3 bases from V and 4 from J, leaving 14 bases between them. The CDR3 has 15 amino acids. In DNA, the CDR3 is TGTGCCAGCAGTTTCGGCTCGGGAGCTGCAGATACGCAGTATTTT. This encodes CASSFGSGAADTQYF.

The CDR3 coding sequence is TGTGCCAGCAGTTTACCGGGGGCCGCCTACAATGAGCAGTTCTTC. Translation gives CASSLPGAAYNEQFF. The chain links TRBV12-3 or TRBV12-4 to TRBJ2-1, with D perhaps assigned TRBD1 or TRBD2 (6 bases each). The ends were cut back, 2 bases at V and 2 bases at J, with 10 bases in the middle. The CDR3 is made up of 15 amino acids.

This clonotype was seen a handful of times. This chain joins TRBV6-1 and TRBJ1-1; D remains unclear. CDR1 and CDR2 from the germline V gene are MNHNS and SASEGT. The CDR3 is 13 residues long. The V gene lost 7 bases and the J gene lost 0 bases, with 9 bases spanning the gap. CDR3 sequence (DNA): TGTGCCAGCAAGAAAACCCTGAACACTGAAGCTTTCTTT. This translates into CASKKTLNTEAFF.

This clonotype was seen more than once but under ten times. The rearrangement joins TRBV14 to TRBJ2-1; 8 nucleotides align to TRBD2. V was clipped by 4 bases and J by 5 bases; unmatched bases: 10. Germline values: CDR1 SGHDN, CDR2 FVKESK. This CDR3 spans 16 amino acids. CDR3: CASSLGGGEPNNEQFF. DNA of the CDR3: TGTGCCAGCAGCCTCGGGGGGGGTGAACCGAACAATGAGCAGTTCTTC.

This chain uses TRBV3-1 with TRBJ1-1; no clear D. Germline V gene data show CDR1 as LGHDT and CDR2 as YNNKEL (reference sequence). Trimming pared 0 bases from V and 4 bases from J, leaving 9 bases between. The CDR3 loop spans 14 amino acids. The CDR3 here is CASSQDWGSTEAFF. The CDR3 coding sequence is TGTGCCAGCAGCCAAGATTGGGGATCCACTGAAGCTTTCTTT.

Here the CDR3 reads CASSPAAGDLLPLKEQFF. For the CDR3, the DNA is TGTGCCAGCAGCCCCGCAGCGGGAGACCTTCTCCCCCTAAAGGAGCAGTTCTTC. The rearrangement links TRBV3-1 to TRBJ2-1; 8 positions agree with TRBD2. Germline lookup yields CDR1 LGHDT and CDR2 YNNKEL (reference sequence). V dropped 4 bases and J dropped 10; count of bases not matched to a gene: 21. The CDR3 length is 18 residues.

J is TRBJ2-5 and V is TRBV27; either TRBD1 or TRBD2 may supply D (5 bases each). V was pared by 3 bases and J by 5 bases, with 16 bases between. The CDR3 sequence is 15 residues long. Germline V lookup: CDR1 MNHEY, CDR2 SMNVEV (reference sequence). The CDR3 reads CASSFQQVEVETQYF. In nucleotides, the CDR3 is TGTGCCAGCAGTTTTCAACAGGTGGAGGTGGAGACCCAGTACTTC.